This is a list of T cell receptor beta chains from one sample in a study of blood T cell repertoires in COVID-19. Some clones are missing from TCRdb's copy, which holds only in-frame ones; the method was immunoSEQ multiplex PCR. Of fewer than 150,000 clones listed, 75% to 90% are singletons. The material sequenced was peripheral blood. These receptors were collected from a human donor in a cohort sampled during active COVID-19. Both conserved end residues are part of each CDR3. A D gene is named only where the DNA matches it firmly. Clone size is shown for a subset of rows, as once, few, many or a class of expanded clone.

size	D	V	J	CDR3	DNA
.	TRBD1	TRBV5-1	TRBJ2-4	CASSSGQGRIQYF	TGCGCCAGCAGCTCCGGACAGGGGCGGATTCAGTACTTC
.	TRBD2	TRBV7-9	TRBJ2-3	CATAPAGSSGQDTQYF	TGTGCCACCGCGCCGGCGGGGTCTAGCGGGCAGGATACGCAGTATTTT
.	TRBD1	TRBV5-1	TRBJ1-1	CASSLGQGAGRTEAFF	TGCGCCAGCAGCTTGGGGCAGGGGGCTGGGAGGACTGAAGCTTTCTTT
.	.	TRBV7-3	TRBJ1-1	CASSLTPDTEAFF	TGTGCCAGCAGCTTAACCCCGGACACTGAAGCTTTCTTT
once	TRBD1	TRBV14	TRBJ2-3	CASSPQGAWADTQYF	TGTGCCAGCAGCCCTCAGGGGGCTTGGGCAGATACGCAGTATTTT
few	.	TRBV27	TRBJ1-3	CASSSTVGNTIYF	TGTGCCAGCAGTTCGACAGTTGGAAACACCATATATTTT
.	TRBD2	TRBV3-1/TRBV3-2	TRBJ2-5	CASSQVGLAEETQYF	TGTGCCAGCAGCCAAGTGGGACTAGCGGAAGAGACCCAGTACTTC
.	.	TRBV5-5	TRBJ2-2	CASSSVSRGGELFF	TGTGCCAGCAGCTCAGTGTCCCGGGGCGGGGAGCTGTTTTTT
once	.	TRBV7-8	TRBJ2-2	CASSLAHSPLSGGELFF	TGTGCCAGCAGCTTAGCGCATAGTCCCCTTAGCGGCGGGGAGCTGTTTTTT
.	.	TRBV7-6	TRBJ2-2	CASSLYSSTGELFF	TGTGCCAGCAGCTTATACAGTTCAACCGGGGAGCTGTTTTTT
.	.	TRBV9	TRBJ1-2	CASSPRLNYGYTF	TGTGCCAGCAGCCCCCGACTAAACTATGGCTACACCTTC
.	TRBD1	TRBV6-6	TRBJ2-5	CASSPGQGVETQYF	TGTGCCAGCAGTCCGGGACAGGGGGTTGAGACCCAGTACTTC
.	.	TRBV2	TRBJ2-5	CASSDERIKETQYF	TGTGCCAGCAGTGATGAGAGAATCAAAGAGACCCAGTACTTC
once	.	TRBV7-9	TRBJ2-7	CASSPEQVSYEQYF	TGTGCCAGCAGCCCGGAACAGGTTTCCTACGAGCAGTACTTC
.	.	TRBV4-3	TRBJ1-3	CASSQEPAGVGNTIYF	TGCGCCAGCAGCCAAGAACCGGCAGGGGTTGGAAACACCATATATTTT
.	.	TRBV13	TRBJ2-5	CASSHSTGFETQYF	TGTGCCAGCAGTCACTCGACAGGTTTTGAGACCCAGTACTTC
.	.	TRBV1	TRBJ1-4	CTSSHPDRATTNEKLFF	TGCACCAGCAGCCACCCGGACAGGGCTACAACTAATGAAAAACTGTTTTTT
.	.	TRBV11-3	TRBJ1-5	CASRPENTGPQHF	TGTGCCAGCAGACCGGAGAATACGGGGCCCCAGCATTTT